The 20 T cell receptor beta chains presented below share a single source sample, sequenced in a study of T-cell memory formation after mild COVID-19. MiXCR was run by TCRdb on the 5' RACE reads, yielding one entry per CDR3 protein. The sample yields 550,000 to 600,000 distinct CDR3 sequences, about a fifth seen once. The sample consisted of PBMCs or a T cell subset sorted from them (not recorded which). The source is an adult woman who had mild COVID-19 (a few samples of this study predate the infection). Cell type and time point are not known.

This rearrangement joins TRBV4-1 to TRBJ1-4; D is perhaps TRBD1 (6 bases). The V end was cut by 1 base, the J end by 7 bases, with 10 bases between. The V gene's germline CDR1 is MGHRA and CDR2 YSYEKL. CDR3 length equals 14 residues. The CDR3 coding sequence is TGCGCCAGCAGCCAAGCGGGACACACTGAAAAACTGTTTTTT. Amino acid sequence: CASSQAGHTEKLFF.

This clonotype was picked up one time. This chain connects TRBV6-2 or TRBV6-3 to TRBJ1-1, with 7 bases that match TRBD1. The CDR3 has 14 residues. The germline CDR1 and CDR2 sequences are MNHEY and SVGEGT. V was pared by 10 bases and J by 4 bases, with 12 bases of the junction left unmatched. The CDR3 nucleotides are TGTGCCATCAGGGGGGAGTATACTCTCACTGAAGCTTTCTTT. Translated, it gives CAIRGEYTLTEAFF.

There are many counts of this clonotype. V usage is TRBV5-1 and J usage is TRBJ2-3; TRBD1 is a possible D gene (6 bases). The V end was cut by 5 bases, the J end by 2 bases, with 9 bases between. This CDR3 spans 13 amino acids. The germline gives CDR1 SGHRS, CDR2 YFSETQ. DNA for the CDR3: TGCGCCAGCAGTGCAGGGGACACAGATACGCAGTATTTT. Its protein product is CASSAGDTDTQYF.

The rearrangement joins TRBV5-1 to TRBJ2-3, with D unresolved. Germline CDR1 and CDR2: SGHRS and YFSETQ. V was clipped by 4 bases and J by 0 bases, with 9 bases between them. This CDR3 contains 14 residues. The DNA of the CDR3 is TGCGCCAGCAGCGGGGTTGTTAGCACAGATACGCAGTATTTT. This codes for CASSGVVSTDTQYF.

In its sample, this clonotype was seen a few times. The chain couples TRBV20-1 to TRBJ1-2; 8 positions match TRBD1. V trimming: 4 bases; J trimming: 4 bases; junction bases outside the gene matches: 2. This CDR3 has 12 residues. Germline-derived CDR1 and CDR2 are DFQATT and SNEGSKA (reference sequence). The CDR3 nucleotides read TGCAGTGCTAAGGACAGGGTCTATGGCTACACCTTC. It codes for CSAKDRVYGYTF.

This sequence joins TRBV2 and TRBJ2-7; no reliable D call. Germline-derived CDR1 and CDR2 are SNHLY and FYNNEI. The CDR3 length is 14 residues. Trimming left V 1 base short and J 2 bases short, with 9 bases between. For the CDR3, the DNA is TGTGCCAGCAGTGAAGTCGCAGACGCCTACGAGCAGTACTTC. The encoded protein is CASSEVADAYEQYF.

This clonotype was detected a few times. The V call is TRBV7-9, the J call TRBJ2-3; 10 nucleotides line up with TRBD2. V lost 2 bases, J lost 2 bases, and 4 bases stayed unmatched. The CDR3 spans 16 residues. The germline V gene has CDR1 SEHNR and CDR2 FQNEAQ (reference sequence). The CDR3 region is CASSLPAGGLTDTQYF. The CDR3 DNA reads as TGTGCCAGCAGCTTACCAGCGGGGGGGCTCACAGATACGCAGTATTTT.

V and J are TRBV7-3 and TRBJ1-1, with D perhaps TRBD1 (5 bases). The length of the CDR3 is 14 residues. The V gene's germline CDR1 is SGHTA and CDR2 FQGTGA. V was pared by 5 bases and J by 4 bases, with 14 bases between. The CDR3 nucleotides read TGTGCCAGCAGCCCCTCGGGTAGGGGCACTGAAGCTTTCTTT. This gives the protein CASSPSGRGTEAFF.

This clonotype has a handful of counts. This chain uses TRBV4-3 with TRBJ2-7, with 11 positions matching TRBD1. V shed 4 bases and J 4 bases; nucleotides not matched to a gene: 9. The CDR3 consists of 16 residues. Germline V gene data show CDR1 as LGHNA and CDR2 as YSLEER. The CDR3 DNA reads TGCGCCAGCAGCCGCCAGACCGGGACAGGGGGATACGAGCAGTACTTC. Translation: CASSRQTGTGGYEQYF.

The gene calls are TRBV13 and TRBJ1-2; 9 bases fit TRBD1. Losses at the gene ends were 5 bases for V and 1 base for J; bases not matched to a gene: 5. The germline V gene has CDR1 PRHDT and CDR2 FYEKMQ (reference sequence). This CDR3 comprises 15 residues. The CDR3, as DNA: TGTGCCAGCAGCCGCCGGACAGGGGTTAACTATGGCTACACCTTC. Translation: CASSRRTGVNYGYTF.

This clonotype was observed a few times. The rearrangement uses TRBV12-3 or TRBV12-4 and TRBJ1-2; a weak D match, TRBD1 (6 bases). CDR3 size: 13 residues. V dropped 7 bases and J dropped 6 bases, with 15 bases sitting between them. Here the CDR3 reads CASNRQVNDGYTF. CDR3 DNA sequence: TGTGCCAGCAACCGACAGGTGAACGATGGCTACACCTTC.

This clonotype was observed at least ten times. The rearrangement uses TRBV7-3 and TRBJ2-5; TRBD1 aligns across 8 bases. The CDR3 is 13 amino acids. Looked up from germline, CDR1 is SGHTA and CDR2 is FQGTGA. The V and J ends lost 10 bases and 4 bases, in that order; junction bases with no gene match: 8. CDR3 amino acids: CATGQGMGETQYF. Here the CDR3 DNA reads TGTGCCACCGGACAGGGTATGGGAGAGACCCAGTACTTC.

The V and J genes are TRBV7-9 and TRBJ2-4; a weak D match, TRBD1 (7 bases). The CDR3 consists of 21 residues. Trimming pared 5 bases from V and 0 bases from J, leaving 29 bases between. CDR1 and CDR2 from the germline V gene are SEHNR and FQNEAQ (reference sequence). This CDR3 reads CASSPNYGSNRGLLAKNIQYF. For the CDR3, the DNA is TGTGCCAGCAGCCCCAATTATGGTTCGAACAGGGGACTTTTAGCCAAAAACATTCAGTACTTC.

The chain combines TRBV12-3 or TRBV12-4 with TRBJ2-7; 8 positions agree with TRBD1. Unmatched junction bases numbered 8, after V lost 3 bases and J lost 4 bases. CDR3 length: 15 amino acids. The CDR3: CASSFHQGAAYEQYF. The DNA for the CDR3 is TGTGCCAGCAGTTTTCATCAGGGGGCTGCTTACGAGCAGTACTTC.

The J gene is TRBJ2-4, the V gene TRBV2, with D tentatively TRBD1 (6 bases). This CDR3 comprises 15 residues. Germline lookup yields CDR1 SNHLY and CDR2 FYNNEI. Between the trimmed V and J ends, which lost 4 bases and 7 bases, there was a span of 17 bases. The CDR3: CASSVVGALVNIQYF. CDR3 nucleotide sequence: TGTGCCAGCAGTGTAGTGGGGGCTCTGGTCAACATTCAGTACTTC.

J is TRBJ1-1 and V is TRBV12-3 or TRBV12-4; D call uncertain. The CDR3 is 14 residues long. Trimming stripped 7 bases from V and 4 bases from J, with 16 bases between. In DNA form, the CDR3 reads TGTGCCAGCACTCCAGGATTTGGGAGCACTGAAGCTTTCTTT. Translation: CASTPGFGSTEAFF.

J is TRBJ2-3 and V is TRBV7-9; 11 bases align to TRBD1. This CDR3 contains 19 residues. The junction had 15 bases not matched to a gene; V was cut back by 5 bases and J by 2 bases. Germline CDR1 and CDR2: SEHNR and FQNEAQ (reference sequence). CDR3 sequence (DNA): TGTGCCAGCAGCCTAATTCCGGGACAGGGGGAATCATACACAGATACGCAGTATTTT. As protein: CASSLIPGQGESYTDTQYF.

This chain uses TRBV14 with TRBJ2-7, with D perhaps TRBD2 (5 bases). The CDR3 covers 15 residues. V gave up 1 base and J gave up 0 bases, with 10 bases separating them. In germline, CDR1 is SGHDN, CDR2 FVKESK. The CDR3 protein is CASSQVSSFSYEQYF. The DNA for the CDR3 is TGTGCCAGCAGCCAAGTCTCTAGCTTCTCCTACGAGCAGTACTTC.

Only one count was recorded for this clonotype. The rearrangement uses TRBV7-6 and TRBJ2-1; 10 bases match TRBD2. Trimming cost V 4 bases and J 6 bases; bases outside gene matches: 9. CDR1 and CDR2 from the germline V gene are SGHVS and FNYEAQ. The CDR3 is 16 amino acids. The CDR3 protein is CASSSLFSSGSNEQFF. As DNA, the CDR3 is TGTGCCAGCAGCTCTCTCTTTTCTAGCGGGAGCAATGAGCAGTTCTTC. Full variable domain (missing parts from reference TRBV7-6 and TRBJ2-1): GAGVSQSPRYKVTKRGQDVALRCDPISGHVSLYWYRQALGQGPEFLTYFNYEAQQDKSGLPNDRFSAERPEGSISTLTIQRTEQRDSAMYRCASSSLFSSGSNEQFFGPGTRLTVL.

This chain uses TRBV6-2 or TRBV6-3 with TRBJ2-3, with D perhaps assigned TRBD1 or TRBD2 (5 bases each). Trimming shortened V by 4 bases and J by 3 bases, and 14 bases separated the two germline ends. Germline lookup yields CDR1 MNHEY and CDR2 SVGEGT. CDR3 length: 15 residues. The CDR3: CASSSGWGGTDTQYF. CDR3 DNA: TGTGCCAGCAGTTCGGGTTGGGGCGGGACAGATACGCAGTATTTT.